The entry that follows covers one TCR beta chain sequence. Reprocessing the 5' RACE reads, TCRdb reports a single entry for every CDR3 protein and omits DNA. This sample carries approximately 330,000 distinct CDR3 sequences, with around 2% going to the ten biggest clones. The entry originates in a study of monozygotic twins with inflammatory bowel disease. The sample was blood. The sequence derives from a human donor with ulcerative colitis or Crohn's disease, or a healthy co-twin of an affected twin (not recorded which).

Here the CDR3 reads CSARPPTGNTEAFF. This chain links TRBV20-1 with TRBJ1-1; TCRdb reports TRBD1, a call that lacks DNA to check it against. The CDR3 has 14 residues. CDR1 is DFQATT and CDR2 is SNEGSKA in the germline V gene (reference sequence).